The 16 T cell receptor beta chains below all came from one sample that was sequenced in a study of T cell changes during pregnancy in multiple sclerosis. Clones were sequenced by immunoSEQ multiplex PCR, and TCRdb holds only the in-frame ones, with some missing. The data show around 99,000 clones, roughly 92% seen once. The material sequenced was peripheral blood, taken in the third trimester of pregnancy. These TCRs come from a female donor in good health, enrolled as a control in a pregnancy study.

This sequence joins TRBV5-1 and TRBJ1-2; D perhaps matches TRBD1 (5 bases). The CDR3 loop spans 14 amino acids. The germline gives CDR1 SGHRS, CDR2 YFSETQ. Trimming took off 0 bases at V and 6 bases at J, with 12 bases between the two ends. CDR3 coding DNA: TGCGCCAGCAGCTTGGCGGGGGGTCTAGATGGCTACACCTTC. It yields the protein CASSLAGGLDGYTF.

The chain links TRBV18 to TRBJ2-3; 10 bases fit TRBD2. The CDR3 has 16 residues. CDR1 is KGHSH, CDR2 LQKENI, per germline. The V gene end was trimmed by 2 bases and the J gene end by 3 bases; junction bases not matched to a gene: 5. CDR3 residues: CASSPASGGATDTQYF. The CDR3, as DNA: TGTGCCAGCTCACCAGCCAGCGGGGGGGCTACAGATACGCAGTATTTT. Together with reference TRBV18 and TRBJ2-3, the CDR3 gives the full variable domain: NAGVMQNPRHLVRRRGQEARLRCSPMKGHSHVYWYRQLPEEGLKFMVYLQKENIIDESGMPKERFSAEFPKEGPSILRIQQVVRGDSAAYFCASSPASGGATDTQYFGPGTRLTVL.

The J gene is TRBJ2-1, the V gene TRBV7-6; 12 bases agree with TRBD2. The J segment lost 0 bases and the V segment lost 2 bases, leaving 11 bases of the junction unmatched. CDR3 length equals 20 residues. The germline CDR1 and CDR2 sequences are SGHVS and FNYEAQ. The DNA for the CDR3 is TGTGCCAGCAGCTTACGGGGTGGGGGACTAGCGGGCAGCTCCTACAATGAGCAGTTCTTC. Protein product: CASSLRGGGLAGSSYNEQFF.

The chain has TRBV9 and TRBJ1-1; D may be TRBD1 (5 bases). Trimming removed 0 bases at V and 0 bases at J, with 12 bases between. The CDR3 length is 16 residues. The V gene's germline CDR1 is SGDLS and CDR2 YYNGEE. The CDR3 DNA reads TGTGCCAGCAGCGTAGGGGCAGGGCAACTGAACACTGAAGCTTTCTTT. Protein: CASSVGAGQLNTEAFF. Full variable domain (rest looked up from reference TRBV9 and TRBJ1-1): DSGVTQTPKHLITATGQRVTLRCSPRSGDLSVYWYQQSLDQGLQFLIQYYNGEERAKGNILERFSAQQFPDLHSELNLSSLELGDSALYFCASSVGAGQLNTEAFFGQGTRLTVV.

The chain employs TRBV4-1 and TRBJ2-1; perhaps TRBD2 as D (6 bases). Trimming shortened V by 1 base and J by 2 bases, and 9 bases separated the two germline ends. From germline, CDR1 is MGHRA and CDR2 YSYEKL. The CDR3 consists of 15 residues. Here the CDR3 DNA reads TGCGCCAGCAGCCAAGGGGCTAGCGCCTACAATGAGCAGTTCTTC. This sequence encodes CASSQGASAYNEQFF.

V and J are TRBV30 and TRBJ1-2; no clear D. V dropped 2 bases and J dropped 1 base, with 8 bases sitting between them. The germline V gene encodes CDR1 GTSNPN and CDR2 SVGIG (reference sequence). The CDR3 loop spans 13 amino acids. CDR3 region: CAWSLDFNYGYTF. The CDR3 DNA sequence: TGTGCCTGGAGTTTAGACTTTAACTATGGCTACACCTTC.

The rearrangement uses TRBV7-2 and TRBJ2-1; 14 nucleotides agree with TRBD2. CDR1 is SGHTA and CDR2 is FQGNSA in the germline V gene. This CDR3 contains 16 residues. V lost 4 bases and J lost 4; bases outside the gene matches: 3. For the CDR3, the DNA is TGTGCCAGCAGCTCCTGGACTAGCGGGGGGTACAATGAGCAGTTCTTC. Protein: CASSSWTSGGYNEQFF.

The rearrangement joins TRBV5-5 to TRBJ2-7; TRBD1 aligns across 10 bases. This CDR3 has 14 amino acids. Germline CDR1 reads SGHKS; CDR2 reads YYEKEE (reference sequence). V dropped 3 bases and J dropped 9; count of bases not matched to a gene: 9. The CDR3, as DNA: TGTGCCAGCAGCTACCCGGGACAGGGGAAGCCGCAGTACTTC. Protein product: CASSYPGQGKPQYF. Full variable domain (rest looked up from reference TRBV5-5 and TRBJ2-7): DAGVTQSPTHLIKTRGQQVTLRCSPISGHKSVSWYQQVLGQGPQFIFQYYEKEERGRGNFPDRFSARQFPNYSSELNVNALLLGDSALYLCASSYPGQGKPQYFGPGTRLTVT.

The table lists this clone with a few counts. The rearrangement joins TRBV27 to TRBJ1-2; 8 bases align to TRBD1. This CDR3 is built from 14 residues. V dropped 5 bases and J dropped 8; count of bases not matched to a gene: 10. CDR1 and CDR2 from the germline V gene are MNHEY and SMNVEV (reference sequence). The CDR3 spells CASSTVGQGNGYTF. In nucleotides, the CDR3 is TGTGCCAGCAGTACCGTCGGACAGGGCAACGGCTACACCTTC.

This clone occurred once. The rearrangement links TRBV7-2 to TRBJ1-4; D remains unclear. Trimming took off 5 bases at V and 3 bases at J, with 13 bases between the two ends. This CDR3 spans 15 amino acids. Germline V CDR1 and CDR2: SGHTA, FQGNSA. Here the CDR3 reads CASSTGQEANEKLFF. In DNA form, the CDR3 reads TGTGCCAGCAGCACGGGTCAGGAGGCTAATGAAAAACTGTTTTTT.

The chain combines TRBV12-5 with TRBJ2-5; D perhaps matches TRBD2 (5 bases). Per germline, CDR1 LGHNT and CDR2 FRNRAP. The CDR3 consists of 14 residues. Trimming pared 6 bases from V and 6 bases from J, leaving 17 bases between. The CDR3 loop is CASGTTEVGKTQYF. In DNA, the CDR3 is TGTGCTAGTGGGACCACGGAGGTTGGAAAGACCCAGTACTTC.

This clone was recorded once. The chain is built from TRBV7-3 and TRBJ2-7; 8 positions match TRBD2. Per germline, CDR1 SGHTA and CDR2 FQGTGA. With 5 bases clipped from V and 6 bases from J, the junction kept 9 bases outside the gene matches. CDR3 length: 14 residues. CDR3 region: CASSTTGGPSEQYF. Written as DNA, the CDR3 is TGTGCCAGCAGCACAACGGGGGGGCCAAGCGAGCAGTACTTC.

The chain uses TRBV5-1 and TRBJ2-2; 7 positions match TRBD1. The CDR3 sequence is 17 residues long. Trimming cost V 0 bases and J 4 bases; bases outside gene matches: 9. Germline V gene sequence: CDR1 SGHRS, CDR2 YFSETQ. The CDR3 loop reads CASSLALGTAPTGELFF. The CDR3 DNA reads as TGCGCCAGCAGCTTGGCCCTAGGGACAGCTCCCACCGGGGAGCTGTTTTTT.

This clone was found once. This chain connects TRBV5-6 to TRBJ2-5; D unclear. V was cut by 2 bases and J by 5 bases, with 4 bases left in between. The germline gives CDR1 SGHDT, CDR2 YYEEEE. The CDR3 loop spans 11 amino acids. CDR3 sequence (DNA): TGTGCCAGCAGCTTTCGGGAGACCCAGTACTTC. Residues: CASSFRETQYF. Combining the CDR3 with reference TRBV5-6 and TRBJ2-5 gives the whole variable domain DAGVTQSPTHLIKTRGQQVTLRCSPKSGHDTVSWYQQALGQGPQFIFQYYEEEERQRGNFPDRFSGHQFPNYSSELNVNALLLGDSALYLCASSFRETQYFGPGTRLLVL.

V is TRBV19 and J is TRBJ1-5, with 12 bases fitting TRBD1. Germline trimming cut 8 bases from V and 7 bases from J; bases unmatched to any gene: 6. There are 14 residues in the CDR3. From germline, CDR1 is LNHDA and CDR2 SQIVND (reference sequence). The CDR3 DNA follows: TGTGCCAGTGGGACAGGGGGCCGGGGCCAGCCCCAGCATTTT. Translating it yields CASGTGGRGQPQHF.

The CDR3 coding sequence is TGTGCCAGCAGCTTATCTAACAGATTTAATGAAAAACTGTTTTTT. Protein: CASSLSNRFNEKLFF. The chain employs TRBV7-9 and TRBJ1-4; D unresolved. Germline V gene lookup returns CDR1 SEHNR and CDR2 FQNEAQ (reference sequence). V lost 2 bases and J 4 bases, leaving 11 bases between the germline ends. CDR3 length equals 15 residues.